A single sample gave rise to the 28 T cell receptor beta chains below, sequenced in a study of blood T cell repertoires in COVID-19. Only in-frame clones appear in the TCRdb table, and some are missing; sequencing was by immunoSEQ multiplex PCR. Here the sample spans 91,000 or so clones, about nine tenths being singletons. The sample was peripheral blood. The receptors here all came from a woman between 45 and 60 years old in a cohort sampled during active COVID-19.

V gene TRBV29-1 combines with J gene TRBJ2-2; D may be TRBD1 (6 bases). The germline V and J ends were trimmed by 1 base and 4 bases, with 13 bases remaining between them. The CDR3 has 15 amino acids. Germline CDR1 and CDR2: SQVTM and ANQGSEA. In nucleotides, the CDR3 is TGCAGCGTTGAAGCAACAGGGAGTAGCACCGGGGAGCTGTTTTTT. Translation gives CSVEATGSSTGELFF.

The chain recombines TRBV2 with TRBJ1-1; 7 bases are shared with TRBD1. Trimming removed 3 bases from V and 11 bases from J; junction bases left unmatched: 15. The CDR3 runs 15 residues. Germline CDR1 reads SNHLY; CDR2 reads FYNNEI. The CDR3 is CASSEALEGAGEAFF. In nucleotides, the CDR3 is TGTGCCAGCAGTGAGGCGTTGGAGGGGGCTGGGGAGGCTTTCTTT.

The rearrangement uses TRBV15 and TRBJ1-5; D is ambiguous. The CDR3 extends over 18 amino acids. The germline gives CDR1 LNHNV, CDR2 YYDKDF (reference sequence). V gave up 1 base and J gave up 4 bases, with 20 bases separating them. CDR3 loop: CATSRGGVGQRENQPQHF. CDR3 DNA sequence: TGTGCCACCAGCAGAGGGGGAGTAGGTCAGAGGGAGAATCAGCCCCAGCATTTT.

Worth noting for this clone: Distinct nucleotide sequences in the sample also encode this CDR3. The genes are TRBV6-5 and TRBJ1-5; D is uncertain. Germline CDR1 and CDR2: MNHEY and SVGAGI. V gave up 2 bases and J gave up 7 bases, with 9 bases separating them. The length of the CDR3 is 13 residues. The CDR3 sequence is CASSYDREQPQHF. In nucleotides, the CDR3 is TGTGCCAGCAGTTACGATCGGGAACAGCCCCAGCATTTT.

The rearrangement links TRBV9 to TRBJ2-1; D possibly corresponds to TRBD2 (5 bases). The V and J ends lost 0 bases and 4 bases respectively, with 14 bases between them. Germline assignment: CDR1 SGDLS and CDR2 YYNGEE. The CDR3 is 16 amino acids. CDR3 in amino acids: CASSVGGQAAYNEQFF. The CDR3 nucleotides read TGTGCCAGCAGCGTAGGAGGGCAGGCCGCGTACAATGAGCAGTTCTTC.

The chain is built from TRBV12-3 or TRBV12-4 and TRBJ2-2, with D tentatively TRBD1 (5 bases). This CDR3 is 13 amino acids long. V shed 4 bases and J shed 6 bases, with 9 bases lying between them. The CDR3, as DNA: TGTGCCAGCAGTTGGGCAGGGCCCGGGGAGCTGTTTTTT. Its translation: CASSWAGPGELFF.

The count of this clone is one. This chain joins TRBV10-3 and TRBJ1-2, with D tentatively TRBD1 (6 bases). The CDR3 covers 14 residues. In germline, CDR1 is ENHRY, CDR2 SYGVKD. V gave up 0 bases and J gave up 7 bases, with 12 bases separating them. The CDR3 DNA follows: TGTGCCATCAGTGAGTCGACAGGAAGGTCTGGCTACACCTTC. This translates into CAISESTGRSGYTF.

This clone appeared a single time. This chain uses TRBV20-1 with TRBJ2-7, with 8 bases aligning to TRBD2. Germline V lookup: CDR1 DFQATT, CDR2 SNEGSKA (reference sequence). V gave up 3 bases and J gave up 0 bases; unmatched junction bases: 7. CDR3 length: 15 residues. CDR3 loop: CSASDLAGNSYEQYF. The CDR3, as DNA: TGCAGTGCTAGTGATTTAGCGGGGAACTCCTACGAGCAGTACTTC.

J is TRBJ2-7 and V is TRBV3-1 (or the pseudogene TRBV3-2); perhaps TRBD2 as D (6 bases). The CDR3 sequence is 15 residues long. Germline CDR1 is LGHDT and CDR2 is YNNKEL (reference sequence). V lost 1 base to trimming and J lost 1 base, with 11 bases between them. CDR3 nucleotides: TGTGCCAGCAGCCAAGGGCCCGGGAGTTCCTACGAGCAGTACTTC. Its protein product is CASSQGPGSSYEQYF.

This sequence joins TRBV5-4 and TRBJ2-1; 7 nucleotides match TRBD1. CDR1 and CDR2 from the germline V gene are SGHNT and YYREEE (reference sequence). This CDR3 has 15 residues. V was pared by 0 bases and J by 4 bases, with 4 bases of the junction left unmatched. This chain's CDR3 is CASSLGGTAYNEQFF. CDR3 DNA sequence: TGTGCCAGCAGCTTGGGGGGGACAGCATACAATGAGCAGTTCTTC. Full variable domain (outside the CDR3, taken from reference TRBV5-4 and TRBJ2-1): ETGVTQSPTHLIKTRGQQVTLRCSSQSGHNTVSWYQQALGQGPQFIFQYYREEENGRGNFPPRFSGLQFPNYSSELNVNALELDDSALYLCASSLGGTAYNEQFFGPGTRLTVL.

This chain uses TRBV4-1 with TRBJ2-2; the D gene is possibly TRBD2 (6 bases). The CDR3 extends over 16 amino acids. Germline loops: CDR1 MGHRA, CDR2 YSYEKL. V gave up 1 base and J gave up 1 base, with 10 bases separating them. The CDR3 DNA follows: TGCGCCAGCAGCCAAGGTATAGCGGTGAACACCGGGGAGCTGTTTTTT. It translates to CASSQGIAVNTGELFF.

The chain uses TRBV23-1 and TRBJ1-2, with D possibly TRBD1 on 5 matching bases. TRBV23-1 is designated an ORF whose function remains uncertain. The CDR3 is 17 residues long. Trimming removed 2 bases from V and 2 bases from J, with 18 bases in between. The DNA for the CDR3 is TGCGCCAGCAGTCAAAATCTGCGGGGCTTCTCGAACTATGGCTACACCTTC. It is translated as CASSQNLRGFSNYGYTF.

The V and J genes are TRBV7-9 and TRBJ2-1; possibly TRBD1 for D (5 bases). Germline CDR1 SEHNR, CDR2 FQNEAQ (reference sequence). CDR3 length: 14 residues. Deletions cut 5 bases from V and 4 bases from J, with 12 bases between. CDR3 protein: CASSPQDGYNEQFF. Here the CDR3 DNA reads TGTGCCAGCAGCCCACAGGACGGATACAATGAGCAGTTCTTC.

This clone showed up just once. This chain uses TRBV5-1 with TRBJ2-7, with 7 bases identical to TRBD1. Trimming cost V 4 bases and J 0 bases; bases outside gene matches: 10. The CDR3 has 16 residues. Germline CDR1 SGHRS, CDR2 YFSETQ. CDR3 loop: CASSRDGQAFSYEQYF. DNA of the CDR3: TGCGCCAGCAGCCGGGACGGACAGGCCTTCTCCTACGAGCAGTACTTC.

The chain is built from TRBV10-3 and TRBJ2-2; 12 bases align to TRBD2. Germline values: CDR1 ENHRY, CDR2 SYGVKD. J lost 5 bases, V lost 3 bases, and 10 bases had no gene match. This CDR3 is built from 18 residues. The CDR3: CAISESPSGGAGTGELFF. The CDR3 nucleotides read TGTGCCATCAGTGAATCCCCTAGCGGGGGGGCTGGGACCGGGGAGCTGTTTTTT.

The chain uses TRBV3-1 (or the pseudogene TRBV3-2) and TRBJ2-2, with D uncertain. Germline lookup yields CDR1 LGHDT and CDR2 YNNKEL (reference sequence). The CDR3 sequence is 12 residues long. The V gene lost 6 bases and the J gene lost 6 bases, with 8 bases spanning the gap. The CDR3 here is CASSRLAGELFF. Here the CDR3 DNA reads TGTGCCAGCAGTCGCCTAGCCGGGGAGCTGTTTTTT.

CDR3 region: CASSQDWAPDNTQYF. The CDR3 region has the DNA TGTGCCAGCAGCCAAGATTGGGCACCGGATAATACGCAGTATTTT. This chain joins TRBV3-1 (or the pseudogene TRBV3-2) and TRBJ2-3; D unclear. Germline CDR1 reads LGHDT; CDR2 reads YNNKEL (reference sequence). Trimming left V 0 bases short and J 7 bases short, with 14 bases between. This CDR3 has 15 amino acids.

In DNA form, the CDR3 reads TGTGCCAGCAGTTTTCCAGGCGGGCAAGATACGCAGTATTTT. Its translation is CASSFPGGQDTQYF. This chain joins TRBV27 and TRBJ2-3; D perhaps matches TRBD2 (5 bases). The CDR3 covers 14 residues. Between the trimmed V and J ends, which lost 3 bases and 5 bases, there was a span of 12 bases. Per the germline V gene, CDR1 is MNHEY and CDR2 is SMNVEV (reference sequence).

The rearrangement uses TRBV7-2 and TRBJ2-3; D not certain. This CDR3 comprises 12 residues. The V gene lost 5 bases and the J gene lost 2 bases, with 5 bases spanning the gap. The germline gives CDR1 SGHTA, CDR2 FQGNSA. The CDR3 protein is CASSPNTDTQYF. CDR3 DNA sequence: TGTGCCAGCAGCCCCAACACAGATACGCAGTATTTT.

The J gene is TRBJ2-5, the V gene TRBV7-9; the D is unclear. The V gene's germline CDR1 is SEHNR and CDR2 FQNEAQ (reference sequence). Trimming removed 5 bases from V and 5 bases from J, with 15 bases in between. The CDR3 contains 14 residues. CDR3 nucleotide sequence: TGTGCCAGCAGCCTACGCCAACTCCCGGAGACCCAGTACTTC. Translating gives CASSLRQLPETQYF.

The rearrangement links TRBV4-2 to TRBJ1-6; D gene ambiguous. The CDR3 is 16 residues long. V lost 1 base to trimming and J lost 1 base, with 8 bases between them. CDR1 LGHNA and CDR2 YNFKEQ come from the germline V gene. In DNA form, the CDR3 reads TGTGCCAGCAGCCAAGCCACGGGGTCCTATAATTCACCCCTCCACTTT. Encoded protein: CASSQATGSYNSPLHF.

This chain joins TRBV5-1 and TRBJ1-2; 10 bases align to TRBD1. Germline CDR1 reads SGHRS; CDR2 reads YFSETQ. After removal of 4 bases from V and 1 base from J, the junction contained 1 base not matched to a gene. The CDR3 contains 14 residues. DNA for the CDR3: TGCGCCAGCAGCCGGGACAGGGGTAACTATGGCTACACCTTC. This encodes CASSRDRGNYGYTF.

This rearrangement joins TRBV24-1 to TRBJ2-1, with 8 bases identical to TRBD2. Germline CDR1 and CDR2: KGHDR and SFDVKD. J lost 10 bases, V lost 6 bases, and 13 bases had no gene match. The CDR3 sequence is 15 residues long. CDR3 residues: CATSSNSGAVGEQFF. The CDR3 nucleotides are TGTGCCACCAGTAGTAATAGCGGGGCGGTGGGGGAGCAGTTCTTC.

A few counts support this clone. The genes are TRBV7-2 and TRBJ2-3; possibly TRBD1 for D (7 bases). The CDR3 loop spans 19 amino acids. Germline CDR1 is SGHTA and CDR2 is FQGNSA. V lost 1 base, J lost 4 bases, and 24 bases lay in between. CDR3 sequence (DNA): TGTGCCAGCAGCTTAGTTTTATATGGGGGGCGCACAGGGGCAGATACGCAGTATTTT. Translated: CASSLVLYGGRTGADTQYF.

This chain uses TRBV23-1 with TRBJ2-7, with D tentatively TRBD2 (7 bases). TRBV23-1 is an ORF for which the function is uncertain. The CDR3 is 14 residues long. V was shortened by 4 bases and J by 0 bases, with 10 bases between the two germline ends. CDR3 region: CASSLGGPSYEQYF. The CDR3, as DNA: TGCGCCAGCAGTCTGGGGGGGCCCTCCTACGAGCAGTACTTC.

The CDR3 DNA reads as TGTGCCATCAGTCGGGACAGCCAGTTGGGCTATGGCTACACCTTC. Protein sequence: CAISRDSQLGYGYTF. The chain combines TRBV10-3 with TRBJ1-2; 7 nucleotides align to TRBD1. The CDR3 consists of 15 residues. Per the germline V gene, CDR1 is ENHRY and CDR2 is SYGVKD. J was trimmed by 4 bases and V by 5 bases; bases with no gene match: 10.

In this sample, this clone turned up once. The CDR3 DNA sequence: TGTGCCAGCAGGAAGAGGCAAGCCAAAAACATTCAGTACTTC. It codes for CASRKRQAKNIQYF. The rearrangement links TRBV28 to TRBJ2-4; D remains unclear. The CDR3 loop spans 14 amino acids. Germline V lookup: CDR1 MDHEN, CDR2 SYDVKM. V was shortened by 6 bases and J by 0 bases, with 9 bases between the two germline ends.

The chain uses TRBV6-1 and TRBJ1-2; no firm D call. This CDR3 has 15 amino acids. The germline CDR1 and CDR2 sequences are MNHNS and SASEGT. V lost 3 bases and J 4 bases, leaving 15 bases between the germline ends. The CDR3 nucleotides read TGTGCCAGCAGTGATCTGTTCAGCGGTCCCTATGGCTACACCTTC. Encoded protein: CASSDLFSGPYGYTF.